The clone carrying this T cell receptor beta chain was observed a single time. Libraries were prepared by immunoSEQ multiplex PCR; TCRdb keeps only in-frame clonotypes and omits some of them. Found here are some 30,000 clones, 70% to 90% of them singletons; the top ten hold less than 55%. The germline CDR1 and CDR2 sequences are KGHSH and LQKENI. The V gene lost 1 base and the J gene lost 6 bases, with 13 bases spanning the gap. CDR3 length equals 15 residues. These data originate in a study of blood T cell repertoires in COVID-19. Study as a whole: Whether acute or convalescent, the COVID-19 samples came from the United States, Italy and Spain.

The specimen sequenced was peripheral blood. The origin of this receptor is a human donor in a cohort sampled during active COVID-19. The gene calls are TRBV18 and TRBJ2-4; D is perhaps TRBD1 (5 bases). CDR3 DNA sequence: TGTGCCAGCTCACCACGGGGCAGGGTGGGAAACATTCAGTACTTC. Its protein product is CASSPRGRVGNIQYF.